These 30 T cell receptor beta chains came from one sample sequenced in a study of prognosis after radiotherapy for stage I lung cancer. The TCR beta CDR3 region was amplified from genomic DNA, with two rounds of multiplex PCR being used for the amplification. First-round PCR used primers specific to each TRBV and TRBJ gene. One entry per CDR3 protein, called by TCRdb with MiXCR from the multiplex PCR reads. The data hold some 34,000 distinct CDR3 sequences, with about 32% observed a single time. The starting material was PBMCs, obtained before or after stereotactic body radiation therapy (not recorded which). Receptors originate from a donor over 45 with non-small cell lung cancer.

On this clonotype: This sequence is one base from a far larger clone and is likely a read error. The rearrangement joins TRBV6-2 or TRBV6-3 to TRBJ1-4, with a possible D match to TRBD1 (5 bases). The CDR3 loop spans 13 amino acids. Trimming stripped 4 bases from V and 8 bases from J, with 11 bases between. CDR1 is MNHEY, CDR2 SVGEGT, per germline. The CDR3 DNA reads TGTGCCAGCAGTTTGGGGCAATGCGAAAAACTGTTTTTT. Protein sequence: CASSLGQCEKLFF.

This clonotype has at least ten counts. The chain links TRBV12-3 or TRBV12-4 to TRBJ2-7; 7 bases align to TRBD2. V was clipped by 3 bases and J by 7 bases; unmatched bases: 9. This CDR3 contains 14 residues. CDR3 bases: TGTGCCAGCAGTTTTCAAGCGGGGTCAGCGGAGCAGTACTTC. Translation gives CASSFQAGSAEQYF.

The chain employs TRBV19 and TRBJ2-1, with D hard to call. The CDR3 has 12 residues. Trimming shortened V by 8 bases and J by 8 bases, and 13 bases separated the two germline ends. The germline gives CDR1 LNHDA, CDR2 SQIVND (reference sequence). The CDR3 region is CASRANLDEQFF. CDR3 DNA: TGTGCCAGTCGGGCGAATTTGGATGAGCAGTTCTTC.

Many counts were recorded for this clonotype. This chain uses TRBV3-1 with TRBJ1-6; a possible D gene is TRBD1 (6 bases). CDR1 and CDR2 (germline): LGHDT, YNNKEL (reference sequence). Trimming took 1 base from V and 13 from J, leaving 11 bases between them. The length of the CDR3 is 13 residues. CDR3 in amino acids: CASSQGDQGPLHF. CDR3 DNA sequence: TGTGCCAGCAGCCAAGGGGATCAGGGGCCCCTCCACTTT.

Comment on this clonotype: The junction shows a germline mismatch at one end, possibly a read error. The rearrangement links TRBV25-1 to TRBJ2-1; tentatively, D is TRBD1 (5 bases). CDR1 and CDR2 from the germline V gene are MGHDK and SYGVNS. The CDR3 sequence is 16 residues long. CDR3 coding DNA: TGTGCCATCAGTGGATCAGATCAGGGCCGAAACAATGAGCAGTTCTTC. Its protein is CAISGSDQGRNNEQFF.

With respect to this clonotype: A read error likely explains this, since a far larger clone differs by one base. It is likely a read error, because the conserved phenylalanine at the end of the CDR3 is missing. This chain joins TRBV7-9 and TRBJ2-3, with 7 bases lining up with TRBD1. The J segment lost 2 bases and the V segment lost 0 bases, leaving 8 bases of the junction unmatched. The CDR3 runs to 17 residues. Germline V CDR1 and CDR2: SEHNR, FQNEAQ (reference sequence). Here the CDR3 DNA reads TGTGCCAGCAGCTTAGCAGGCGGACAGGTTCTCACAGATACGCAGTATTCT. This translates into CASSLAGGQVLTDTQYS.

This clonotype was seen repeatedly, ten times or more. The chain combines TRBV19 with TRBJ1-5; a weak D match, TRBD1 (5 bases). Between the trimmed V and J ends, which lost 4 bases and 6 bases, there was a span of 13 bases. This CDR3 region has 14 residues. Germline-derived CDR1 and CDR2 are LNHDA and SQIVND (reference sequence). The CDR3 DNA reads as TGTGCCAGTAGTACCGGGCAGGGAATTCAGCCCCAGCATTTT. Protein: CASSTGQGIQPQHF. Based on the CDR3 plus reference TRBV19 and TRBJ1-5, the full variable domain is DGGITQSPKYLFRKEGQNVTLSCEQNLNHDAMYWYRQDPGQGLRLIYYSQIVNDFQKGDIAEGYSVSREKKESFPLTVTSAQKNPTAFYLCASSTGQGIQPQHFGDGTRLSIL.

This clonotype was counted ten times or more. V usage is TRBV20-1 and J usage is TRBJ1-5; TRBD1 aligns across 7 bases. V shed 1 base, J shed 0 bases, and the junction held 9 bases outside the gene matches. The germline CDR1 and CDR2 sequences are DFQATT and SNEGSKA (reference sequence). This CDR3 has 17 residues. The CDR3 coding sequence is TGCAGTGCTAGAGGAATGGGACAGCTATATAGCAATCAGCCCCAGCATTTT. Amino acid sequence: CSARGMGQLYSNQPQHF.

As concerns this clonotype: This may arise from a read error, as a much more abundant clone is one base away. The chain combines TRBV10-3 with TRBJ2-1, with no clear D. The ends were cut back, 2 bases at V and 7 bases at J, with 6 bases in the middle. From germline, CDR1 is ENHRY and CDR2 SYGVKD. CDR3 size: 12 residues. The CDR3 sequence: CAISEGKNEQFF. In DNA form, the CDR3 reads TGTGCCATCAGTGAGGGGAAGAATGAGCAGTTCTTC.

This clonotype occurred many times. V and J are TRBV19 and TRBJ2-1, with D possibly being TRBD2 (5 bases). The CDR3 extends over 14 amino acids. From germline, CDR1 is LNHDA and CDR2 SQIVND (reference sequence). With 3 bases removed from V and 8 bases from J, the gap between germline ends came to 14 bases. The CDR3 sequence: CASSIRGIDHEQFF. CDR3 bases: TGTGCCAGTAGTATTCGGGGAATCGACCATGAGCAGTTCTTC.

This clonotype was counted between two and nine times. The chain links TRBV5-4 to TRBJ1-6; 9 bases align to TRBD1. Germline values: CDR1 SGHNT, CDR2 YYREEE (reference sequence). The CDR3 totals 14 residues. Trimming took 4 bases from V and 7 from J; bases not matched to a gene: 3. The CDR3 DNA is TGTGCCAGCAGCCGGGACAGGGAAAATTCACCCCTCCACTTT. This gives the protein CASSRDRENSPLHF.

This clonotype came up a few times. V usage is TRBV30 and J usage is TRBJ1-1; the D is unclear. V shed 1 base and J shed 7 bases, with 7 bases lying between them. CDR1 is GTSNPN and CDR2 is SVGIG in the germline V gene (reference sequence). The CDR3 consists of 11 residues. The chain's CDR3 is CAWSATYEAFF. The CDR3 DNA reads as TGTGCCTGGAGTGCGACCTATGAAGCTTTCTTT.

V and J are TRBV19 and TRBJ1-1, with D tentatively TRBD1 (6 bases). V dropped 8 bases and J dropped 5 bases, with 15 bases sitting between them. Germline CDR1 LNHDA, CDR2 SQIVND (reference sequence). This CDR3 region has 13 residues. The CDR3 loop reads CASANREGTEAFF. The CDR3 DNA follows: TGTGCCAGTGCTAACAGGGAGGGGACTGAAGCTTTCTTT.

There are many counts of this clonotype. In nucleotides, the CDR3 is TGTGCCAGTAGCCGCTTCCGAGGCGGCAAAAACATTCAGTACTTC. Translating it yields CASSRFRGGKNIQYF. The V gene is TRBV19, the J gene TRBJ2-4; D gene ambiguous. The germline V gene encodes CDR1 LNHDA and CDR2 SQIVND (reference sequence). The length of the CDR3 is 15 residues. Trimming removed 6 bases at V and 3 bases at J, with 15 bases between.

The rearrangement joins TRBV19 to TRBJ2-3, with D possibly TRBD2 on 5 matching bases. Germline V gene lookup returns CDR1 LNHDA and CDR2 SQIVND (reference sequence). CDR3 size: 14 residues. V dropped 4 bases and J dropped 4 bases, with 12 bases sitting between them. The CDR3 DNA follows: TGTGCCAGTAGTAAACCCCCCGGGGCAGATACGCAGTATTTT. This gives the protein CASSKPPGADTQYF. The complete variable domain, with remaining parts taken from reference TRBV19 and TRBJ2-3, reads DGGITQSPKYLFRKEGQNVTLSCEQNLNHDAMYWYRQDPGQGLRLIYYSQIVNDFQKGDIAEGYSVSREKKESFPLTVTSAQKNPTAFYLCASSKPPGADTQYFGPGTRLTVL.

This clonotype was seen at least ten times. The chain uses TRBV20-1 and TRBJ1-3, with D unclear. The CDR3 spans 17 residues. Germline V gene lookup returns CDR1 DFQATT and CDR2 SNEGSKA (reference sequence). The germline V and J ends were trimmed by 3 bases and 2 bases, with 20 bases remaining between them. CDR3 sequence: CSASALSAGLTGNTIYF. CDR3 bases: TGCAGTGCTAGTGCCCTTTCGGCCGGACTCACTGGAAACACCATATATTTT.

In this sample, this clonotype turned up many times. The chain carries TRBV5-1 and TRBJ2-5, with no clear D. The germline V gene has CDR1 SGHRS and CDR2 YFSETQ. The CDR3 is 14 residues long. V was cut by 0 bases and J by 4 bases, with 10 bases left in between. CDR3 sequence (DNA): TGCGCCAGCAGCTTGGACAAGCCCCGAGAGACCCAGTACTTC. Residues: CASSLDKPRETQYF.

A note on this clonotype: A read error is possible here, since a much larger clone lies one base away. This chain uses TRBV7-8 with TRBJ1-6, with 8 bases matching TRBD1. Per the germline V gene, CDR1 is SGHVS and CDR2 is FQNEAQ. The CDR3 spans 16 residues. Losses at the gene ends were 6 bases for V and 7 bases for J; bases not matched to a gene: 11. CDR3 protein: CASRPGGSGENSPLHF. The CDR3 DNA reads as TGTGCCAGCAGACCAGGGGGCTCCGGGGAGAATTCACCCCTCCACTTT.

As regards this clonotype: A far larger clone is just one base off, so this is likely a read error. The chain is built from TRBV6-8 and TRBJ2-1; D gene ambiguous. Trimming stripped 6 bases from V and 0 bases from J, with 9 bases between. CDR3 length: 14 amino acids. Germline CDR1 MNHGY, CDR2 SAAAGT. CDR3 in amino acids: CASRVRGSYNEQFF. The DNA for the CDR3 is TGTGCCAGCAGGGTCAGAGGCTCCTACAATGAGCAGTTCTTC.

This clonotype occurred many times. The chain uses TRBV18 and TRBJ1-1; D unresolved. Between the trimmed V and J ends, which lost 4 bases and 5 bases, there was a span of 11 bases. The CDR3 spans 13 residues. The germline gives CDR1 KGHSH, CDR2 LQKENI. This CDR3 is CASSQGRGTEAFF. The CDR3 DNA follows: TGTGCCAGCTCACAGGGCCGTGGTACTGAAGCTTTCTTT.

The chain is built from TRBV6-1 and TRBJ2-1; D remains unclear. Germline CDR1 MNHNS, CDR2 SASEGT. The CDR3 extends over 11 amino acids. V was trimmed by 6 bases and J by 5 bases, leaving 5 bases between them. CDR3 protein: CASSKNNEQFF. CDR3 bases: TGTGCCAGCAGCAAGAACAATGAGCAGTTCTTC.

This clonotype has ten or more counts. The chain uses TRBV20-1 and TRBJ2-1; 7 bases agree with TRBD1. The CDR3 totals 14 residues. The junction had 4 bases not matched to a gene; V was cut back by 2 bases and J by 3 bases. CDR1 and CDR2 (germline): DFQATT, SNEGSKA (reference sequence). The CDR3 bases are TGCAGTGCTAGAAAGGGGGCAGGCTACAATGAGCAGTTCTTC. Protein: CSARKGAGYNEQFF.

Turning to this clonotype: It is likely a read error: a sequence one base away is far more abundant. As DNA, the CDR3 is TGTGCCAGCCGGGTCCCAACTAGCACAGATACGCAGTATTTT. Translating gives CASRVPTSTDTQYF. The chain employs TRBV7-2 and TRBJ2-3; D not certain. The V end was cut by 8 bases, the J end by 0 bases, with 12 bases between. The CDR3 spans 14 residues. CDR1 is SGHTA, CDR2 FQGNSA, per germline. Complete variable domain (other parts from reference TRBV7-2 and TRBJ2-3): GAGVSQSPSNKVTEKGKDVELRCDPISGHTALYWYRQSLGQGLEFLIYFQGNSAPDKSGLPSDRFSAERTGGSVSTLTIQRTQQEDSAVYLCASRVPTSTDTQYFGPGTRLTVL.

This clonotype was seen at least ten times. The V call is TRBV30, the J call TRBJ1-1, with D perhaps TRBD1 (5 bases). V dropped 3 bases and J dropped 0 bases, with 17 bases sitting between them. CDR3 size: 16 residues. Germline-derived CDR1 and CDR2 are GTSNPN and SVGIG (reference sequence). This CDR3 is CAWRPPMTDVNTEAFF. As DNA, the CDR3 is TGTGCCTGGAGGCCCCCTATGACAGACGTGAACACTGAAGCTTTCTTT.

The chain links TRBV7-4 to TRBJ2-1; 11 bases line up with TRBD2. CDR1 and CDR2 (germline): SGHVT, SQSDAQ. The V and J ends lost 1 base and 9 bases, in that order; junction bases with no gene match: 8. The CDR3 sequence is 16 residues long. The CDR3 loop is CASSLVVSGGACEQFF. The CDR3 DNA reads as TGTGCCAGCAGCTTAGTGGTTAGCGGGGGGGCCTGTGAGCAGTTCTTC.

This clonotype was counted many times. The genes are TRBV12-3 or TRBV12-4 and TRBJ2-5; possible D gene TRBD1, 5 bases. Trimming cost V 6 bases and J 6 bases, with 14 bases left between them. The length of the CDR3 is 13 residues. The CDR3, as DNA: TGTGCCAGCAGCCTCATAGGGGCCCAGACCCAGTACTTC. Its translation: CASSLIGAQTQYF.

This clonotype was observed at least ten times. The CDR3 bases are TGTGCCTCCTCTCCGGGACAGGGTATTCGGGGCTACACCTTC. Translating it yields CASSPGQGIRGYTF. The chain joins TRBV30 to TRBJ1-2; 9 bases agree with TRBD1. Trimming at V came to 7 bases and at J to 8 bases, leaving 14 bases not matched to a gene. Germline lookup yields CDR1 GTSNPN and CDR2 SVGIG (reference sequence). CDR3 size: 14 residues.

This clonotype was observed at least ten times. The chain carries TRBV10-3 and TRBJ1-5; TRBD1 aligns across 9 bases. In germline, CDR1 is ENHRY, CDR2 SYGVKD. This CDR3 region has 17 residues. V lost 2 bases and J lost 2; bases outside the gene matches: 7. The DNA of the CDR3 is TGTGCCATCAGTGAGGTGGACAGGGGATCGGGCAATCAGCCCCAGCATTTT. Protein product: CAISEVDRGSGNQPQHF.

In its sample, this clonotype was seen many times. The gene calls are TRBV5-4 and TRBJ1-2; possibly TRBD1 for D (5 bases). Trimming left V 3 bases short and J 4 bases short, with 13 bases between. The CDR3 loop spans 14 amino acids. Germline V gives CDR1 SGHNT, CDR2 YYREEE (reference sequence). CDR3 sequence: CASSSRRGGYGYTF. Written as DNA, the CDR3 is TGTGCCAGCAGCTCGAGGCGGGGCGGCTATGGCTACACCTTC.

Comment on this clonotype: An end of the junction does not agree with germline; a read error may underlie this. This chain uses TRBV6-9 with TRBJ2-1; tentative D call: TRBD1 (6 bases). The CDR3 contains 14 residues. The germline V gene has CDR1 MNHGY and CDR2 SVAAGI. The CDR3 region is CASSYNRASNEQLF. The CDR3 nucleotides read TGTGCCAGCAGTTATAACAGGGCCAGCAATGAGCAGTTATTC.